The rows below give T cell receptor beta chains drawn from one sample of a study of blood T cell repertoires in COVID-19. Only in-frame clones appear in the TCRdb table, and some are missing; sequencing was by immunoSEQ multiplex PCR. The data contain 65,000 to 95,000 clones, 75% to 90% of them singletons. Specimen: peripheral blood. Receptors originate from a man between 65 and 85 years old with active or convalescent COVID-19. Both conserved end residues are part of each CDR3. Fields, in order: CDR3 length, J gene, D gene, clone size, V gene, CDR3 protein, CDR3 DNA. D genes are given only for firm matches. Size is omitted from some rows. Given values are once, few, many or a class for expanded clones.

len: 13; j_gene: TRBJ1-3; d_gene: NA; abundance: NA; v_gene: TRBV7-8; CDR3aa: CASSETVFGTIYF; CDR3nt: TGTGCCAGCAGCGAGACAGTCTTTGGCACCATATATTTT
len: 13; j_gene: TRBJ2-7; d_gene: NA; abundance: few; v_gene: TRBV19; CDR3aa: CASSMTGKDEQYF; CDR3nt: TGTGCCAGTAGTATGACAGGCAAGGACGAGCAGTACTTC
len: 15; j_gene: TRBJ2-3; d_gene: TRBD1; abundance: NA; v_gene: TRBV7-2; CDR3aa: CASSPTGGPTDTQYF; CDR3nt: TGTGCCAGCAGCCCGACAGGGGGCCCCACAGATACGCAGTATTTT
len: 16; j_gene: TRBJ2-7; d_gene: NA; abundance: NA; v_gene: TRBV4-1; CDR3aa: CASSQGIGYSNYEQYF; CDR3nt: TGCGCCAGCAGCCAAGGGATCGGGTATTCCAACTACGAGCAGTACTTC
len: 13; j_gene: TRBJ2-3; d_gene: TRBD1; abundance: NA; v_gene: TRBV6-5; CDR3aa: CASTRQGSDTQYF; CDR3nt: TGTGCCAGCACCCGACAGGGCTCAGATACGCAGTATTTT
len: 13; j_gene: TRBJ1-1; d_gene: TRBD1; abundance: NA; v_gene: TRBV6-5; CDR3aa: CASRMTGGTEAFF; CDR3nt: TGTGCCAGCAGGATGACAGGGGGAACTGAAGCTTTCTTT
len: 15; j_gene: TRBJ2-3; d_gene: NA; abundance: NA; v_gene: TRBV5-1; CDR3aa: CATRRGGGQVDTQYF; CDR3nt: TGCGCCACGCGAAGGGGCGGGGGCCAGGTAGATACGCAGTATTTT
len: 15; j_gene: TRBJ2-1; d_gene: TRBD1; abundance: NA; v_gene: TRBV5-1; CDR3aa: CASSSGTGTSNEQFF; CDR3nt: TGCGCCAGCAGCTCCGGGACAGGGACAAGCAATGAGCAGTTCTTC
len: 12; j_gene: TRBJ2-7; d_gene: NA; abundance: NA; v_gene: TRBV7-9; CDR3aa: CASSLGSYEQYF; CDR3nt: TGTGCCAGCAGCTTGGGCAGCTACGAGCAGTACTTC
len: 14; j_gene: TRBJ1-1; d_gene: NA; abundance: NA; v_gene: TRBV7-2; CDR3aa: CASSLDGTGLEAFF; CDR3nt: TGTGCCAGCAGCTTGGATGGCACAGGATTAGAAGCTTTCTTT
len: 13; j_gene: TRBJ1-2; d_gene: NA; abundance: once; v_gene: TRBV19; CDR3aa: CASRKQGNYGYTF; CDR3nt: TGTGCCAGTAGAAAACAGGGTAACTATGGCTACACCTTC
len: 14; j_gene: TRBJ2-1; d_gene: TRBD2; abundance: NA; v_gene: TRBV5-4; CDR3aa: CASSLAGTRNEQFF; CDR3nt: TGTGCCAGCAGCTTGGCTGGGACTAGGAATGAGCAGTTCTTC
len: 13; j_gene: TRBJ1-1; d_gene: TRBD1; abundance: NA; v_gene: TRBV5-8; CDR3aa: CASSWTGDTEAFF; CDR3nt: TGTGCCAGCAGCTGGACAGGGGACACTGAAGCTTTCTTT
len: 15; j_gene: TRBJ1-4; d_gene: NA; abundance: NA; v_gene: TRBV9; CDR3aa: CASSPFGGGPIELFF; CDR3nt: TGTGCCAGCAGCCCGTTTGGGGGGGGTCCCATAGAACTGTTTTTT
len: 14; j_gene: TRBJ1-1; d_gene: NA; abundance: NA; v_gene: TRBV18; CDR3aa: CASSRNDRNTEAFF; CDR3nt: TGTGCCAGCTCACGAAACGACAGGAACACTGAAGCTTTCTTT
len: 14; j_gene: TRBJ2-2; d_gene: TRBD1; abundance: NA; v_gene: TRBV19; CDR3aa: CASRDRRNTGELFF; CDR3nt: TGTGCCAGTAGGGACAGGAGGAACACCGGGGAGCTGTTTTTT
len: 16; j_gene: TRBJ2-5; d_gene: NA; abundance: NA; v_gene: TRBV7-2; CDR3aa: CASSFGGGAGQETQYF; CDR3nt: TGTGCCAGCAGCTTTGGTGGGGGGGCAGGACAAGAGACCCAGTACTTC
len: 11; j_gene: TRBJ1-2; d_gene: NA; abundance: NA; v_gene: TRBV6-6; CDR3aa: CASRPWPGYTF; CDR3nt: TGTGCCAGCAGACCCTGGCCTGGCTACACCTTC
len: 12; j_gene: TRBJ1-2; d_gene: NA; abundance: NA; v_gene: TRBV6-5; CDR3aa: CASRGPFYGYTF; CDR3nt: TGTGCCAGCAGGGGCCCTTTCTATGGCTACACCTTC
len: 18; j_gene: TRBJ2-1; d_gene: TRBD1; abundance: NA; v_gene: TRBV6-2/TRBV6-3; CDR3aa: CATRPGQGPRELRNEQFF; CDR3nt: TGTGCCACCCGCCCGGGACAGGGTCCCCGTGAACTACGGAATGAGCAGTTCTTC
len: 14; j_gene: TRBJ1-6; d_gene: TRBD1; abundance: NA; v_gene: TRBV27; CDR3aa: CASRGTGMDSPLHF; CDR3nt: TGTGCCAGCAGGGGGACAGGGATGGATTCACCCCTCCACTTT
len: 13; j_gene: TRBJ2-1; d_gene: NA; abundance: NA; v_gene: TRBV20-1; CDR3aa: CSASGTAYNEQFF; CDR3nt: TGCAGTGCTAGTGGGACTGCTTACAATGAGCAGTTCTTC
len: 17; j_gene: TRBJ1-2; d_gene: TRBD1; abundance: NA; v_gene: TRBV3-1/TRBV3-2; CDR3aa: CASSQDLASGQGGGYTF; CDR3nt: TGTGCCAGCAGCCAAGATTTGGCATCGGGACAGGGAGGTGGCTACACCTTC
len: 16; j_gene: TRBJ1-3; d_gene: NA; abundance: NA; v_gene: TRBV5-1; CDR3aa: CASKLGAASSGNTIYF; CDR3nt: TGCGCCAGCAAATTAGGGGCTGCCAGCTCTGGAAACACCATATATTTT
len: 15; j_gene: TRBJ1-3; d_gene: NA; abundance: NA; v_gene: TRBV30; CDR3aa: CAWRSPTGSGNTIYF; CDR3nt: TGTGCCTGGAGATCTCCCACGGGCTCTGGAAACACCATATATTTT
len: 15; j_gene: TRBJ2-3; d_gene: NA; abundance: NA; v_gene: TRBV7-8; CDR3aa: CASSTGWGSTDTQYF; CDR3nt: TGTGCCAGCAGCACAGGTTGGGGTAGCACAGATACGCAGTATTTT
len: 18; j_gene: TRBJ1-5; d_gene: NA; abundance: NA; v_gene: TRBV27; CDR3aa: CASSLSGGQQVLVQPQHF; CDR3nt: TGTGCCAGCAGTTTATCCGGGGGGCAGCAGGTATTGGTTCAGCCCCAGCATTTT
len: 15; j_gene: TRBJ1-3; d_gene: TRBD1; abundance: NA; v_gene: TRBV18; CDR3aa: CASSPPGQLGNTIYF; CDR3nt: TGTGCCAGCTCACCACCGGGACAGCTTGGAAACACCATATATTTT
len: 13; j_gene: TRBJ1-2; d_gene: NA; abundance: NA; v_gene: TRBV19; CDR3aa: CASRGTPNYGYTF; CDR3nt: TGTGCCAGTAGGGGGACACCTAACTATGGCTACACCTTC
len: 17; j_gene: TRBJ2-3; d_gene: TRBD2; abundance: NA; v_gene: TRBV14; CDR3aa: CASSQEYGGGPTDTQYF; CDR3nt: TGTGCCAGCAGCCAAGAGTACGGGGGGGGACCCACAGATACGCAGTATTTT
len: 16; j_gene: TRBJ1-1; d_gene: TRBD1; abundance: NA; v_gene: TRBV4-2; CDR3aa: CASSQELTGGNTEAFF; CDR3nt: TGTGCCAGCAGCCAAGAGTTGACAGGGGGAAACACTGAAGCTTTCTTT
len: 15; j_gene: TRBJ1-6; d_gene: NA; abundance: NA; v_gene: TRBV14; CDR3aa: CASSQPGSYNSPLHF; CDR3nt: TGTGCCAGCAGCCAACCGGGCTCCTATAATTCACCCCTCCACTTT
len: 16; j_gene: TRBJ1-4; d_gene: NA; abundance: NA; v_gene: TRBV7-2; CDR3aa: CASSVQGGPTNEKLFF; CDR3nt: TGTGCCAGCAGTGTACAGGGCGGTCCAACTAATGAAAAACTGTTTTTT
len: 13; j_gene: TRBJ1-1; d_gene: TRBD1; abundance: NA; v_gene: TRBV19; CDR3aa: CASSTNTGAEAFF; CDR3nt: TGTGCCAGTAGTACCAACACAGGGGCTGAAGCTTTCTTT
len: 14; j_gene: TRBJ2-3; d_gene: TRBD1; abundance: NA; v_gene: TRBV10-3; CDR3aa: CAIRGQGTTDTQYF; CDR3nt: TGTGCCATCAGGGGACAGGGGACTACAGATACGCAGTATTTT
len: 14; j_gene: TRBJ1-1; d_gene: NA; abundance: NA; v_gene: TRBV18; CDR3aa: CASSSNGVGTEAFF; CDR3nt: TGTGCCAGCTCATCAAACGGGGTGGGCACTGAAGCTTTCTTT
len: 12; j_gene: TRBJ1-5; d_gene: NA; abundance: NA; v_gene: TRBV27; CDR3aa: CASRTGTQPQHF; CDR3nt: TGTGCCAGCAGGACAGGTACCCAGCCCCAGCATTTT
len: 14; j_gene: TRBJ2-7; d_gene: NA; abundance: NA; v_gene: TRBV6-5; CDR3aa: CASSPLGENYEQYF; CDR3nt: TGTGCCAGCAGTCCCCTCGGGGAGAACTACGAGCAGTACTTC
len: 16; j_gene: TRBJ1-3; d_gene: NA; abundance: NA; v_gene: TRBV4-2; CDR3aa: CASSQVGAGAGNTIYF; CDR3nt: TGTGCCAGCAGCCAAGTTGGCGCAGGGGCAGGAAACACCATATATTTT
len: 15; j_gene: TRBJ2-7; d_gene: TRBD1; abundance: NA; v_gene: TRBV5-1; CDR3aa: CASSLVGQGSAEQYF; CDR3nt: TGCGCCAGCAGCTTGGTCGGACAGGGCTCCGCCGAGCAGTACTTC
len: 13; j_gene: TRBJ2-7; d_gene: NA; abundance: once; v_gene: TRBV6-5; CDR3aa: CASRAALGHEQYF; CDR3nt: TGTGCCAGCCGCGCGGCGTTGGGTCACGAGCAGTACTTC
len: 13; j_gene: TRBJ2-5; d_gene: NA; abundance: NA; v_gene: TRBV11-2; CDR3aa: CASSLDRQETQYF; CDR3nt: TGTGCCAGCAGCTTAGACAGGCAAGAGACCCAGTACTTC
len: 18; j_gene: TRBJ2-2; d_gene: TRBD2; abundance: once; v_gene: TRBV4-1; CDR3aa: CASSQEILAGVGTGELFF; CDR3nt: TGCGCCAGCAGCCAAGAAATCTTAGCGGGGGTGGGTACCGGGGAGCTGTTTTTT
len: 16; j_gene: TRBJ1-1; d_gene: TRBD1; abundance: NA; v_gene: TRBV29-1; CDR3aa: CSAHSRRRGRWAEAFF; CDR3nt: TGCAGCGCCCACAGCAGGAGGAGGGGGCGGTGGGCTGAAGCTTTCTTT
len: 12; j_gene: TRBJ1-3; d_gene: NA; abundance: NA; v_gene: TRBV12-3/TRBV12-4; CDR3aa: CASSGGGGTIYF; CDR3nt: TGTGCCAGCTCCGGTGGGGGAGGCACCATATATTTT
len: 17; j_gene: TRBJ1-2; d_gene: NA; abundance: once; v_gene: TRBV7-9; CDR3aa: CASSPDLGAGVRSGYTF; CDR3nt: TGTGCCAGCAGCCCGGACCTGGGAGCAGGGGTCCGATCGGGCTACACCTTC
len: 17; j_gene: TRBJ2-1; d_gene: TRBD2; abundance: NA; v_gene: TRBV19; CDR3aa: CASSTRLAGGVYNEQFF; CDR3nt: TGTGCCAGTAGTACCCGACTAGCGGGGGGGGTCTACAATGAGCAGTTCTTC
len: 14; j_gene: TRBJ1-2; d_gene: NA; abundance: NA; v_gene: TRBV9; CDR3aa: CASSPGGQLDGYTF; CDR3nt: TGTGCCAGCAGCCCGGGAGGTCAACTCGATGGCTACACCTTC
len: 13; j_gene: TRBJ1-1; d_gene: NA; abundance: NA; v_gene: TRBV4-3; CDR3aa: CASSLVGREVAFF; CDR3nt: TGCGCCAGCAGCCTTGTAGGGAGGGAAGTAGCTTTCTTT
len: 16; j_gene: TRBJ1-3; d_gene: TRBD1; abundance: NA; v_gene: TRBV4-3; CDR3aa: CASSQDWTGTGNTIYF; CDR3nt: TGCGCCAGCAGCCAAGATTGGACAGGGACTGGAAACACCATATATTTT
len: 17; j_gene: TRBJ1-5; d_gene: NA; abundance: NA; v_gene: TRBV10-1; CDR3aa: CASSEWGRSISNQPQHF; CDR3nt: TGCGCCAGCAGTGAGTGGGGCAGATCGATTAGCAATCAGCCCCAGCATTTT
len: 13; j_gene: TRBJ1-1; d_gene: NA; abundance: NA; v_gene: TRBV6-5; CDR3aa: CASARELHTEAFF; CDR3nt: TGTGCCAGCGCGAGGGAGCTTCACACTGAAGCTTTCTTT
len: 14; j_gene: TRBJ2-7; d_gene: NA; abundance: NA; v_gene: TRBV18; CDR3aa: CASSPSGLSYEQYF; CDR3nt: TGTGCCAGCTCACCCTCGGGACTTTCCTACGAGCAGTACTTC
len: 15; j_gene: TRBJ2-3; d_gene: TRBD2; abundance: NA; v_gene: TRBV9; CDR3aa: CASSSSGGAGDTQYF; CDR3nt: TGTGCCAGCAGCTCTAGCGGGGGTGCCGGAGATACGCAGTATTTT